What follows are 30 T cell receptor beta chains derived from one specimen sequenced in a study of T cells in Graves' hyperthyroidism and ophthalmopathy. Researchers took RNA transcripts and amplified the TCR beta CDR3 regions from them. Researchers ran a first-round RT-PCR on the TCR CDR3 using the HTBI primer set. Using its own MiXCR run on the multiplex PCR reads, TCRdb lists one record per CDR3 protein. This table holds a few hundred thousand distinct CDR3 sequences, around a fifth found once. Source material: blood. All receptors derive from a woman aged 70-85 years with Graves' ophthalmopathy.

This clonotype was recorded many times. The rearrangement uses TRBV6-1 and TRBJ2-3; D possibly matches TRBD1 or TRBD2 (5 bases each). Trimming took off 6 bases at V and 2 bases at J, with 12 bases between the two ends. CDR3 size: 14 residues. CDR1 and CDR2 (germline): MNHNS, SASEGT. The CDR3 is CASRPGTPTDTQYF. The CDR3, as DNA: TGTGCCAGCAGACCCGGGACCCCCACAGATACGCAGTATTTT.

This clonotype was seen a handful of times. J is TRBJ2-3 and V is TRBV3-1, with 10 bases lining up with TRBD2. Germline CDR1 is LGHDT and CDR2 is YNNKEL (reference sequence). The CDR3 is 14 amino acids. The V gene end was trimmed by 1 base and the J gene end by 8 bases; junction bases not matched to a gene: 3. This chain's CDR3 is CASSQGAGGVTQYF. DNA for the CDR3: TGTGCCAGCAGCCAAGGAGCGGGAGGGGTTACGCAGTATTTT.

The chain combines TRBV9 with TRBJ2-1; 9 bases are a match to TRBD1. Germline CDR1 reads SGDLS; CDR2 reads YYNGEE. The junction had 11 bases not matched to a gene; V was cut back by 3 bases and J by 7 bases. The CDR3 is 16 amino acids. CDR3 sequence (DNA): TGTGCCAGCAGCGGGGGCCCGGGACAGGGACGAAATGAGCAGTTCTTC. Translation: CASSGGPGQGRNEQFF. The whole variable domain, filled in from reference TRBV9 and TRBJ2-1, reads DSGVTQTPKHLITATGQRVTLRCSPRSGDLSVYWYQQSLDQGLQFLIQYYNGEERAKGNILERFSAQQFPDLHSELNLSSLELGDSALYFCASSGGPGQGRNEQFFGPGTRLTVL.

This chain uses TRBV19 with TRBJ1-5, with D perhaps TRBD1 (6 bases). Deletions cut 4 bases from V and 4 bases from J, with 11 bases between. In germline, CDR1 is LNHDA, CDR2 SQIVND (reference sequence). The CDR3 loop spans 14 amino acids. CDR3 nucleotides: TGTGCCAGTAGTAGGGGGGCAGGTAATCAGCCCCAGCATTTT. Translated, it gives CASSRGAGNQPQHF.

This clonotype has a handful of counts. This chain uses TRBV28 with TRBJ2-4, with 9 bases fitting TRBD2. There are 16 residues in the CDR3. The junction had 4 bases not matched to a gene; V was cut back by 2 bases and J by 2 bases. CDR1 is MDHEN and CDR2 is SYDVKM in the germline V gene. The DNA of the CDR3 is TGTGCCAGCAGTTTAGTGGCGGGGGGGACCAAAAACATTCAGTACTTC. Translating it yields CASSLVAGGTKNIQYF.

This clonotype turned up a few times. This chain connects TRBV7-2 to TRBJ1-6; the D gene is possibly TRBD1 (6 bases). The CDR3 loop spans 15 amino acids. The germline gives CDR1 SGHTA, CDR2 FQGNSA. Trimming shortened V by 2 bases and J by 7 bases, and 12 bases separated the two germline ends. Here the CDR3 DNA reads TGTGCCAGCAGCTTAAGTAGGGGGGGAAATTCACCCCTCCACTTT. It is translated as CASSLSRGGNSPLHF.

V usage is TRBV15 and J usage is TRBJ2-7, with D hard to call. V was pared by 2 bases and J by 6 bases, with 8 bases between. The CDR3 runs to 12 residues. Germline assignment: CDR1 LNHNV and CDR2 YYDKDF (reference sequence). CDR3: CATSRRDGEQYF. Written as DNA, the CDR3 is TGTGCCACCAGCAGACGCGATGGCGAGCAGTACTTC.

The J gene is TRBJ1-1, the V gene TRBV5-6; 7 bases map to TRBD1. Germline V gene lookup returns CDR1 SGHDT and CDR2 YYEEEE. The CDR3 runs to 17 residues. After removal of 1 base from V and 14 bases from J, the junction contained 23 bases not matched to a gene. The CDR3 reads CASSLYTLQGPLERDFF. In DNA, the CDR3 is TGTGCCAGCAGCTTGTACACATTACAGGGGCCTTTAGAGAGGGACTTCTTT.

This clonotype showed up just a few times. The chain combines TRBV25-1 with TRBJ1-4, with D unresolved. V was trimmed by 1 base and J by 5 bases, leaving 14 bases between them. The CDR3 contains 16 residues. Germline V gene lookup returns CDR1 MGHDK and CDR2 SYGVNS. This chain's CDR3 is CASSELLGRGNEKLFF. Here the CDR3 DNA reads TGTGCCAGCAGTGAATTGCTAGGGCGCGGGAATGAAAAACTGTTTTTT. The entire variable domain, with the rest obtained from reference TRBV25-1 and TRBJ1-4, is as follows: EADIYQTPRYLVIGTGKKITLECSQTMGHDKMYWYQQDPGMELHLIHYSYGVNSTEKGDLSSESTVSRIRTEHFPLTLESARPSHTSQYLCASSELLGRGNEKLFFGSGTQLSVL.

This clonotype was counted between two and nine times. V usage is TRBV5-1 and J usage is TRBJ2-2; D tentatively fits TRBD1 or TRBD2 (5 bases each). This CDR3 region has 15 residues. Trimming removed 5 bases from V and 6 bases from J, with 17 bases in between. In germline, CDR1 is SGHRS, CDR2 YFSETQ. In nucleotides, the CDR3 is TGCGCCAGCAGTCTGGGAGTGGACATCGCCGGGGAGCTGTTTTTT. It yields the protein CASSLGVDIAGELFF.

The table lists this clonotype with a few counts. This rearrangement joins TRBV2 to TRBJ1-6; tentatively, D is TRBD1 (6 bases). The germline CDR1 and CDR2 sequences are SNHLY and FYNNEI. CDR3 length: 17 residues. V lost 5 bases and J lost 0, with 14 bases in between. The CDR3 DNA sequence: TGTGCCAGCAGTTATCGTGGACAGAGCTCCTATAATTCACCCCTCCACTTT. This sequence encodes CASSYRGQSSYNSPLHF.

The chain carries TRBV2 and TRBJ1-1; D perhaps matches TRBD1 (6 bases). The CDR3 loop spans 14 amino acids. Germline CDR1 is SNHLY and CDR2 is FYNNEI. Trimming cost V 7 bases and J 4 bases, with 16 bases left between them. The DNA of the CDR3 is TGTGCCAGCACCAGTGACAGGCCGAGCACTGAAGCTTTCTTT. This sequence encodes CASTSDRPSTEAFF.

The chain is built from TRBV28 and TRBJ1-2; perhaps TRBD1 as D (6 bases). The CDR3 loop spans 16 amino acids. Per germline, CDR1 MDHEN and CDR2 SYDVKM. Between the trimmed V and J ends, which lost 3 bases and 4 bases, there was a span of 18 bases. CDR3 coding DNA: TGTGCCAGCAGTTTCCGAGGGGGGGGGGCTGGCTATGGCTACACCTTC. Translated: CASSFRGGGAGYGYTF.

The chain is built from TRBV6-1 and TRBJ1-6; TRBD1 aligns across 7 bases. V lost 5 bases to trimming and J lost 7 bases; unmatched junction nucleotides: 8. The CDR3 consists of 15 residues. The germline gives CDR1 MNHNS, CDR2 SASEGT. CDR3 in DNA: TGTGCCAGCAGTAACCGGGACAGAAGAAATTCACCCCTCCACTTT. Translation gives CASSNRDRRNSPLHF.

This clonotype was counted between two and nine times. The chain couples TRBV30 to TRBJ2-4; 10 nucleotides match TRBD2. The J segment lost 6 bases and the V segment lost 0 bases, leaving 8 bases of the junction unmatched. CDR1 is GTSNPN and CDR2 is SVGIG in the germline V gene (reference sequence). This CDR3 has 16 residues. The CDR3 loop reads CAWSVRLAGVVNIQYF. CDR3 coding DNA: TGTGCCTGGAGTGTACGCCTAGCGGGAGTCGTAAACATTCAGTACTTC.

The chain employs TRBV5-6 and TRBJ2-5; 12 nucleotides match TRBD2. The germline V gene has CDR1 SGHDT and CDR2 YYEEEE. This CDR3 is 16 amino acids long. J was trimmed by 4 bases and V by 4 bases; bases with no gene match: 8. DNA of the CDR3: TGTGCCAGCAGCGCCTCGACTAGCGGGAGTTTAGAGACCCAGTACTTC. This codes for CASSASTSGSLETQYF.

The V and J genes are TRBV4-3 and TRBJ2-1, with a weak D call TRBD1 (5 bases). The CDR3 is made up of 16 amino acids. The germline CDR1 and CDR2 sequences are LGHNA and YSLEER. V was shortened by 0 bases and J by 6 bases, with 15 bases between the two germline ends. The CDR3: CASSQDWTFLGNEQFF. The DNA of the CDR3 is TGCGCCAGCAGCCAAGATTGGACATTCCTAGGCAATGAGCAGTTCTTC.

This clonotype has a count of ten or more. This sequence joins TRBV7-8 and TRBJ2-3; maybe TRBD1 (5 bases). Between the trimmed V and J ends, which lost 4 bases and 4 bases, there was a span of 15 bases. Per germline, CDR1 SGHVS and CDR2 FQNEAQ. This CDR3 has 15 amino acids. The CDR3 DNA sequence: TGTGCCAGCAGCTCGCAGGGTAACGTCGCAGATACGCAGTATTTT. The encoded protein is CASSSQGNVADTQYF.

In DNA form, the CDR3 reads TGTGCCATCAAACAGGGGGAAAGACAGCCCCAGCATTTT. It specifies CAIKQGERQPQHF. This rearrangement joins TRBV10-3 to TRBJ1-5, with TRBD1 identical over 8 bases. Germline lookup yields CDR1 ENHRY and CDR2 SYGVKD. V dropped 7 bases and J dropped 7; count of bases not matched to a gene: 6. This CDR3 has 13 residues.

Many counts were recorded for this clonotype. This chain joins TRBV11-2 and TRBJ1-1; unclear D gene. This CDR3 is 15 amino acids long. Germline CDR1 and CDR2: SGHAT and FQNNGV. V shed 4 bases and J shed 2 bases, with 14 bases lying between them. The CDR3 sequence: CASSSLRARNTEAFF. The CDR3 DNA reads TGTGCCAGCAGCTCACTCCGGGCCCGCAACACTGAAGCTTTCTTT. Combining the CDR3 with reference TRBV11-2 and TRBJ1-1 gives the whole variable domain EAGVAQSPRYKIIEKRQSVAFWCNPISGHATLYWYQQILGQGPKLLIQFQNNGVVDDSQLPKDRFSAERLKGVDSTLKIQPAKLEDSAVYLCASSSLRARNTEAFFGQGTRLTVV.

This clonotype is a singleton in its sample. This chain joins TRBV29-1 and TRBJ2-1, with TRBD2 matching over 14 bases. Germline assignment: CDR1 SQVTM and CDR2 ANQGSEA. The CDR3 extends over 17 amino acids. The V segment lost 6 bases and the J segment 1 base; nucleotides outside the gene matches: 8. The CDR3 region has the DNA TGCAGCGTACCGGGACTAGCGGGAGATTGGTCCTACAATGAGCAGTTCTTC. This codes for CSVPGLAGDWSYNEQFF.

The gene calls are TRBV11-2 and TRBJ2-5; 10 bases agree with TRBD2. Germline CDR1 and CDR2: SGHAT and FQNNGV. Trimming at V came to 1 base and at J to 13 bases, leaving 3 bases not matched to a gene. The CDR3 consists of 12 residues. The CDR3 loop is CASSLGGTSAYF. CDR3 nucleotides: TGTGCCAGCAGCTTAGGGGGGACTAGCGCGTACTTC.

This chain links TRBV14 with TRBJ1-2; tentatively, D is TRBD1 (6 bases). The CDR3 totals 14 residues. Germline CDR1 and CDR2: SGHDN and FVKESK. The V end was cut by 4 bases, the J end by 8 bases, with 17 bases between. This CDR3 reads CASSLRRGARGYTF. The DNA for the CDR3 is TGTGCCAGCAGCCTAAGACGGGGGGCTAGGGGCTACACCTTC.

The chain uses TRBV7-3 and TRBJ2-6, with 10 bases fitting TRBD1. CDR1 and CDR2 (germline): SGHTA, FQGTGA. After removal of 5 bases from V and 0 bases from J, the junction contained 13 bases not matched to a gene. The CDR3 is made up of 20 amino acids. Here the CDR3 reads CASSKTGTGVYSSGANVLTF. The DNA for the CDR3 is TGTGCCAGCAGCAAAACCGGGACAGGGGTTTACAGCTCTGGGGCCAACGTCCTGACTTTC.

This clonotype was seen a handful of times. V and J are TRBV20-1 and TRBJ2-5; possibly TRBD1 for D (6 bases). Germline CDR1 is DFQATT and CDR2 is SNEGSKA (reference sequence). V gave up 6 bases and J gave up 1 base, with 9 bases separating them. There are 12 residues in the CDR3. CDR3 nucleotides: TGCAGTGCGGGACATCTCCAAGAGACCCAGTACTTC. Translated, it gives CSAGHLQETQYF.

This clonotype appeared a few times. The V gene is TRBV5-1, the J gene TRBJ2-7, with D perhaps TRBD1 (5 bases). The CDR3 is 13 residues long. The V end was cut by 0 bases, the J end by 5 bases, with 9 bases between. The germline V gene encodes CDR1 SGHRS and CDR2 YFSETQ. The chain's CDR3 is CASSLAPRDEQYF. The CDR3, as DNA: TGCGCCAGCAGCTTGGCCCCCAGGGACGAGCAGTACTTC.

This clonotype has only a few counts. The chain couples TRBV18 to TRBJ2-1; TRBD2 matches at 11 bases. V lost 5 bases and J lost 8; bases outside the gene matches: 8. CDR1 and CDR2 from the germline V gene are KGHSH and LQKENI. This CDR3 comprises 15 residues. The CDR3 DNA sequence: TGTGCCAGCTCAGTCACTAGCGGGAGTGTATATGAGCAGTTCTTC. Amino acid sequence: CASSVTSGSVYEQFF.

Points on this clonotype: This sequence may be a read error, since a much larger clone differs from it by one base. The J gene is TRBJ1-2, the V gene TRBV12-3 or TRBV12-4; D remains unclear. V lost 2 bases and J lost 0, with 10 bases in between. The CDR3 totals 15 residues. The CDR3 DNA reads as TGTGCCAGCAGTTTATCGGCCCTCCCTAACTATGGCTACACCTTC. Translated, it gives CASSLSALPNYGYTF.

This sequence joins TRBV5-5 and TRBJ2-1; a weak D match, TRBD1 (8 bases). Deletions cut 4 bases from V and 6 bases from J, with 17 bases between. The CDR3 loop spans 15 amino acids. Germline V gives CDR1 SGHKS, CDR2 YYEKEE (reference sequence). CDR3 nucleotide sequence: TGTGCCAGCAGCCTGGTACAGGGGGGGATCAATGAGCAGTTCTTC. Its protein is CASSLVQGGINEQFF. The entire variable domain, with the rest obtained from reference TRBV5-5 and TRBJ2-1, is as follows: DAGVTQSPTHLIKTRGQQVTLRCSPISGHKSVSWYQQVLGQGPQFIFQYYEKEERGRGNFPDRFSARQFPNYSSELNVNALLLGDSALYLCASSLVQGGINEQFFGPGTRLTVL.

This clonotype has at least ten counts. The chain is built from TRBV2 and TRBJ2-2, with TRBD1 matching over 8 bases. The germline gives CDR1 SNHLY, CDR2 FYNNEI. The V segment lost 8 bases and the J segment 6 bases; nucleotides outside the gene matches: 8. The CDR3 is made up of 14 amino acids. The CDR3 spells CASGTGGRAGELFF. The CDR3 region has the DNA TGTGCCAGCGGAACAGGGGGACGGGCCGGGGAGCTGTTTTTT.